The sequence of this T cell receptor (beta chain) was determined in a study of cytomegalovirus exposure and HLA in healthy donors. This clone was detected once. This CDR3 is built from 15 residues. The ends were cut back, 0 bases at V and 6 bases at J, with 12 bases in the middle. From germline, CDR1 is MNHEY and CDR2 SMNVEV (reference sequence). The PCR had 60 Vbeta and 13 Jbeta primers. Some clones are missing from TCRdb's copy, which holds only in-frame ones; the method was immunoSEQ multiplex PCR. The sample has about 200,000 clones, 75% to 85% seen once. The chain employs TRBV27 and TRBJ1-5, with a tentative D call TRBD1 (5 bases). This sequence was found in a woman aged 50 to 60 in good health and CMV-seronegative. The sequenced sample consisted of PBMCs. The chain's CDR3 is CASSLSVTAGQPQHF. As DNA, the CDR3 is TGTGCCAGCAGTTTATCGGTGACAGCGGGTCAGCCCCAGCATTTT.